This T cell receptor (beta chain) was recorded in a study of T cell repertoires in cytomegalovirus infection. General study results and limits: What dominated the ex vivo response were HLA-C-restricted CMV-specific TCR beta clonotypes.

Points on this clonotype: Its antigen is not known.

MiXCR, run by TCRdb on the reads, gives a single entry per CDR3 protein. The sample contains approximately 70,000 distinct CDR3 sequences, 20% to 25% of which appear only once. The CDR3 contains 12 residues. V was pared by 6 bases and J by 13 bases, with 13 bases between. Germline loops: CDR1 MNHEY, CDR2 SMNVEV (reference sequence). This receptor was identified in a human donor in good health (CMV status not recorded). Some clones in this sample may be carry-over from other donors' samples. The V call is TRBV27, the J call TRBJ1-6; possible D gene TRBD1, 5 bases. Material for sequencing was PBMCs, sequenced either directly or after in vitro stimulation (not recorded which). The DNA of the CDR3 is TGTGCCAGCAGCCAGGGCGGGATGCCCCTCCACTTT. Translating it yields CASSQGGMPLHF.